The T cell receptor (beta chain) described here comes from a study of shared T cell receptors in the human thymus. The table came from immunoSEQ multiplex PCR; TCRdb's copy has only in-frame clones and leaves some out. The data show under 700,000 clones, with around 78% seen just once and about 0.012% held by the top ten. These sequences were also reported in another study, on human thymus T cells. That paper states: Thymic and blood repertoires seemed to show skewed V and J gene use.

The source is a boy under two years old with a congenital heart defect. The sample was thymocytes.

Here the CDR3 DNA reads TGTGCCAGCAGCTTAGCCAGGGGGGCGTATCAGCCCCAGCATTTT. Protein sequence: CASSLARGAYQPQHF. The V call is TRBV7-2, the J call TRBJ1-5, with TRBD1 matching 7 bases. Germline V gives CDR1 SGHTA, CDR2 FQGNSA. There are 15 residues in the CDR3. With 0 bases clipped from V and 5 bases from J, the junction kept 4 bases outside the gene matches.